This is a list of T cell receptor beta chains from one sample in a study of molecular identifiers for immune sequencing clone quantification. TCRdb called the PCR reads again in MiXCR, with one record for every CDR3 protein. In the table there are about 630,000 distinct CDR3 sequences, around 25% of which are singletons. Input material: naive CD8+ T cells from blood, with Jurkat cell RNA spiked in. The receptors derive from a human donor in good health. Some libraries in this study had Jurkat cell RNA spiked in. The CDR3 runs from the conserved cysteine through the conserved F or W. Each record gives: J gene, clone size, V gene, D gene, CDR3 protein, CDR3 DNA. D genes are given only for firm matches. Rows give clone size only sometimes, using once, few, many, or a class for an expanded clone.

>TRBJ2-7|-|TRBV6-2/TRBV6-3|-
CASSYYGESSYEQYF
TGTGCCAGCAGTTACTACGGGGAAAGCTCCTACGAGCAGTACTTC
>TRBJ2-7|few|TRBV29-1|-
CSVWTESYEQYF
TGCAGCGTATGGACAGAATCCTACGAGCAGTACTTC
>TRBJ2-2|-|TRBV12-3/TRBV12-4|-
CASSLASVGELFF
TGTGCCAGCAGTTTAGCCAGTGTCGGGGAGCTGTTTTTT
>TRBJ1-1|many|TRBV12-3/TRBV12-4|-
CASSLFTEAFF
TGTGCCAGCAGTTTGTTTACTGAAGCTTTCTTT
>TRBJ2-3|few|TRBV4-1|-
CASSQTSSYTDTQYF
TGCGCCAGCAGCCAAACTAGTTCATACACAGATACGCAGTATTTT
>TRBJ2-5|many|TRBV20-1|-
CSARVLEETQYF
TGCAGTGCTAGAGTTCTGGAGGAGACCCAGTACTTC
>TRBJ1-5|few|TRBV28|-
CASSFGTDSNQPQHF
TGTGCCAGCAGTTTTGGTACGGATAGCAATCAGCCCCAGCATTTT
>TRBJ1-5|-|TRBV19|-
CASSWTFREDSNQPQHF
TGTGCCAGTAGTTGGACATTCCGGGAAGATAGCAATCAGCCCCAGCATTTT
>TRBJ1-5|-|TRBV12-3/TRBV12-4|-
CASSRQTNQPQHF
TGTGCCAGCAGTCGACAGACAAATCAGCCCCAGCATTTT
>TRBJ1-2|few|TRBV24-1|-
CATRPPVCPSDTRSLGEGGYTF
TGTGCCACCAGACCCCCGGTTTGCCCCAGTGACACACGGAGCTTGGGGGAAGGTGGCTACACCTTC
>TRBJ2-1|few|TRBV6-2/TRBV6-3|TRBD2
CAGSLLAGSLNEQFF
TGTGCCGGCAGTCTACTAGCGGGGAGCCTTAATGAGCAGTTCTTC
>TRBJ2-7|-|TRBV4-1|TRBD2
CASSQSGLAGPQYF
TGCGCCAGCAGCCAATCGGGACTAGCGGGCCCACAGTACTTC
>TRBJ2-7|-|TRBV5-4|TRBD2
CASSTFRGGSSYEQYF
TGTGCCAGCAGCACGTTCCGCGGGGGGTCCTCCTACGAGCAGTACTTC
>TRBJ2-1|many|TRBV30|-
CAWRPDSYNEQFF
TGTGCCTGGAGACCAGACAGCTACAATGAGCAGTTCTTC
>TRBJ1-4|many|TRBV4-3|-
CASSQERTSGEKLFF
TGCGCCAGCAGCCAAGAACGAACCTCAGGGGAAAAACTGTTTTTT
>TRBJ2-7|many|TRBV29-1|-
CSVADSTYEQYF
TGCAGCGTTGCCGACTCGACCTACGAGCAGTACTTC
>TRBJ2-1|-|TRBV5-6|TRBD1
CASSFRDRGLNEQFF
TGTGCCAGCAGCTTCCGGGACAGGGGGCTGAATGAGCAGTTCTTC
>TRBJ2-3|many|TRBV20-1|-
CSARVATSTDTQYF
TGCAGTGCTAGAGTAGCGACAAGCACAGATACGCAGTATTTT
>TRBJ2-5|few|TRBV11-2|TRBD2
CASSLAVAGGPNVYF
TGTGCCAGCAGCTTAGCGGTAGCGGGGGGGCCAAATGTATACTTC
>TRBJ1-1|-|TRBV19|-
CASSIDRSVTEAFF
TGTGCCAGTAGTATAGATCGATCGGTCACTGAAGCTTTCTTT
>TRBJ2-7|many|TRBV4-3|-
CASSQGFGTKAYEQYF
TGCGCCAGCAGCCAAGGATTCGGGACAAAGGCCTACGAGCAGTACTTC